The rows below give T cell receptor beta chains drawn from one sample of a study of cytomegalovirus exposure and HLA in healthy donors. Using immunoSEQ multiplex PCR, the repertoire was profiled, and TCRdb retains in-frame clones only, with some absent. The sample comprises about 150,000 clones, 70% to 80% of which are singletons, and roughly 2% rests with the top ten. The sequencing sample was made of PBMCs. The receptors originated from a young man in good health and CMV-seronegative. CDR3s include the opening cysteine and the closing phenylalanine or tryptophan. Each record gives: CDR3 length, J gene, V gene, D gene, clone size, CDR3 DNA, CDR3 protein. A D gene is named only where the DNA matches it firmly. Clone size is given for some rows only: seen once, a few or many times, or a class if the clone is expanded.

length: 14; J: TRBJ1-5; V: TRBV15; D: .; size: .; DNA: TGTGCCACCAGCAGAGACAGGGGCGGGCAGCCCCAGCATTTT; CDR3: CATSRDRGGQPQHF
length: 14; J: TRBJ1-1; V: TRBV5-5; D: .; size: .; DNA: TGTGCCAGCAGCTTGGGGGGGGGTGTATCTGAAGCTTTCTTT; CDR3: CASSLGGGVSEAFF
length: 15; J: TRBJ2-7; V: TRBV7-8; D: TRBD2; size: .; DNA: TGTGCCAGCAGCTTATACCTAGCGGGAGAAAACGAGCAGTACTTC; CDR3: CASSLYLAGENEQYF
length: 14; J: TRBJ1-1; V: TRBV29-1; D: TRBD1; size: .; DNA: TGCAGCGTTGATGCAGGGGGAATGGACACTGAAGCTTTCTTT; CDR3: CSVDAGGMDTEAFF
length: 12; J: TRBJ1-1; V: TRBV30; D: .; size: few; DNA: TGTGCCTGGGGGAGGGGTAACACTGAAGCTTTCTTT; CDR3: CAWGRGNTEAFF
length: 16; J: TRBJ2-1; V: TRBV7-6; D: TRBD2; size: .; DNA: TGTGCCAGCAGCTTAGACCCCGCGGGAGATAGAAATGAGCAGTTCTTC; CDR3: CASSLDPAGDRNEQFF
length: 14; J: TRBJ2-7; V: TRBV27; D: .; size: .; DNA: TGTGCCAGCAGTTTCACAGGGAGAAGGTACGAGCAGTACTTC; CDR3: CASSFTGRRYEQYF
length: 16; J: TRBJ1-5; V: TRBV27; D: .; size: .; DNA: TGTGCCAGCAGTTTAATGGCCGGGGGTAGCAATCAGCCCCAGCATTTT; CDR3: CASSLMAGGSNQPQHF
length: 11; J: TRBJ2-7; V: TRBV5-5; D: .; size: .; DNA: TGTGCCAGCAGCTTATCTGACGAGCAGTACTTC; CDR3: CASSLSDEQYF
length: 16; J: TRBJ2-7; V: TRBV13; D: .; size: .; DNA: TGTGCCAGCAGCTCTTTGCGGGTTGGTACCCCCTACGAGCAGTACTTC; CDR3: CASSSLRVGTPYEQYF
length: 13; J: TRBJ1-2; V: TRBV6-1; D: .; size: .; DNA: TGTGCCAGCAGTGAGGGGCAGGGCTATGGCTACACCTTC; CDR3: CASSEGQGYGYTF
length: 12; J: TRBJ2-1; V: TRBV27; D: TRBD2; size: once; DNA: TGTGCCAGCAGAACGGGGGGGAATGAGCAGTTCTTC; CDR3: CASRTGGNEQFF
length: 15; J: TRBJ1-1; V: TRBV25-1; D: .; size: once; DNA: TGTGCCAGCATTAGCCCGATCCGACTGAACACTGAAGCTTTCTTT; CDR3: CASISPIRLNTEAFF
length: 14; J: TRBJ2-7; V: TRBV6-5; D: .; size: .; DNA: TGTGCCAGCAGTTACGGACAGAGCTCCTACGAGCAGTACTTC; CDR3: CASSYGQSSYEQYF
length: 17; J: TRBJ2-7; V: TRBV6-1; D: TRBD2; size: few; DNA: TGTGCCAGCAGTGTCAGGTGGCTAGCGGGAGGAACCTACGAGCAGTACTTC; CDR3: CASSVRWLAGGTYEQYF
length: 15; J: TRBJ2-1; V: TRBV5-4; D: TRBD2; size: .; DNA: TGTGCCAGCAGTCTGAAGCGGGAGTCCCACAATGAGCAGTTCTTC; CDR3: CASSLKRESHNEQFF
length: 12; J: TRBJ2-7; V: TRBV29-1; D: .; size: .; DNA: TGCAGCGTTGAAGGGGCGGGAAACGAGCAGTACTTC; CDR3: CSVEGAGNEQYF
length: 16; J: TRBJ2-1; V: TRBV15; D: .; size: .; DNA: TGTGCCACCAGCCACTCTCCCTTAGCCCTTTACAATGAGCAGTTCTTC; CDR3: CATSHSPLALYNEQFF
length: 15; J: TRBJ2-2; V: TRBV5-8; D: TRBD1; size: .; DNA: TGTGCCAGCAGCCCCGGGACAGGGAACACCGGGGAGCTGTTTTTT; CDR3: CASSPGTGNTGELFF
length: 14; J: TRBJ2-5; V: TRBV6-5; D: TRBD1; size: .; DNA: TGTGCCAGCAAGGGGCAGGGGGCAAGAGAGACCCAGTACTTC; CDR3: CASKGQGARETQYF
length: 16; J: TRBJ2-7; V: TRBV7-9; D: TRBD1; size: .; DNA: TGTGCCAGCAGCACCCAAGGGGACAGGGGTACCTACGAGCAGTACTTC; CDR3: CASSTQGDRGTYEQYF
length: 15; J: TRBJ2-7; V: TRBV27; D: TRBD1; size: .; DNA: TGTGCCAGCGCAAGGACAGGGATCACCCTCTACGAGCAGTACTTC; CDR3: CASARTGITLYEQYF
length: 12; J: TRBJ1-5; V: TRBV27; D: .; size: .; DNA: TGTGCCAGCAGACAGGGTGGTCAGCCCCAGCATTTT; CDR3: CASRQGGQPQHF
length: 18; J: TRBJ2-7; V: TRBV5-4; D: TRBD1; size: .; DNA: TGTGCCAGCAGCCCCGCGCCTCCTCGGGGACAGGGGGCGGGCGAGCAGTACTTC; CDR3: CASSPAPPRGQGAGEQYF
length: 14; J: TRBJ1-1; V: TRBV11-3; D: .; size: .; DNA: TGTGCCAGCAGCTTAAATGGACAGAACACTGAAGCTTTCTTT; CDR3: CASSLNGQNTEAFF
length: 14; J: TRBJ2-3; V: TRBV15; D: .; size: once; DNA: TGTGCCACCAGCAGAGTCGACAGACCAGATACGCAGTATTTT; CDR3: CATSRVDRPDTQYF
length: 16; J: TRBJ1-2; V: TRBV11-2; D: TRBD1; size: few; DNA: TGTGCCAGCAGCTATGCCCGGGACAGGGACGTCTATGGCTACACCTTC; CDR3: CASSYARDRDVYGYTF
length: 16; J: TRBJ2-1; V: TRBV6-4; D: .; size: .; DNA: TGTGCCAGCAGTGACTCGGTCGGGAGCTCCTACAATGAGCAGTTCTTC; CDR3: CASSDSVGSSYNEQFF
length: 17; J: TRBJ2-6; V: TRBV7-9; D: TRBD1; size: .; DNA: TGTGCCAGCAGCCCTACCGCTGACAGGGTAAGGGCCAACGTCCTGACTTTC; CDR3: CASSPTADRVRANVLTF
length: 15; J: TRBJ2-5; V: TRBV10-3; D: TRBD2; size: .; DNA: TGTGCCATCGGGTCCAGCGGGAGCGGCGGAGAGACCCAGTACTTC; CDR3: CAIGSSGSGGETQYF
length: 13; J: TRBJ1-1; V: TRBV19; D: .; size: .; DNA: TGTGCCAGTAGTTTGGACAGAGACACTGAAGCTTTCTTT; CDR3: CASSLDRDTEAFF